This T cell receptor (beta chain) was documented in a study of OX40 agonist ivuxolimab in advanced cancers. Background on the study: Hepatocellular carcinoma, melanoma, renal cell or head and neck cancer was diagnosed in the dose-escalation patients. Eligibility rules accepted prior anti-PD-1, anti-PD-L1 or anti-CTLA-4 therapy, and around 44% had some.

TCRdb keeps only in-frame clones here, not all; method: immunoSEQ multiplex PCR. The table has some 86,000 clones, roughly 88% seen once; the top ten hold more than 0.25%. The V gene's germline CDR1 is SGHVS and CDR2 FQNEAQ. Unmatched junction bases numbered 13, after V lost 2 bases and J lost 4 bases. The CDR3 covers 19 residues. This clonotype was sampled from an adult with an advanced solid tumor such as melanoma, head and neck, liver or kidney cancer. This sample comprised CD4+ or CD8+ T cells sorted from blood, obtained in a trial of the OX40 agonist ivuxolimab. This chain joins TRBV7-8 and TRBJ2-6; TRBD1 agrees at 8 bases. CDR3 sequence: CASSLPSPGTGTGANVLTF. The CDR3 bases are TGTGCCAGCAGCTTACCGTCCCCCGGGACAGGAACCGGGGCCAACGTCCTGACTTTC. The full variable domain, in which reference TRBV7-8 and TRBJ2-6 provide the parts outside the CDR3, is GAGVSQSPRYKVAKRGQDVALRCDPISGHVSLFWYQQALGQGPEFLTYFQNEAQLDKSGLPSDRFFAERPEGSVSTLKIQRTQQEDSAVYLCASSLPSPGTGTGANVLTFGAGSRLTVL.